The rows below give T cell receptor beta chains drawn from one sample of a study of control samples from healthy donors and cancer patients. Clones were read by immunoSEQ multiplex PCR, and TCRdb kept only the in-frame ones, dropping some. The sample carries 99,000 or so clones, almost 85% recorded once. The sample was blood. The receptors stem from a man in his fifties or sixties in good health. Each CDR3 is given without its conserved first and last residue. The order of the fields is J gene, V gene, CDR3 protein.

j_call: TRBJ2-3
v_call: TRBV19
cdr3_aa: ASSIGSLGSTDTQY

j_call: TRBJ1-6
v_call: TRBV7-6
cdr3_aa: ASSLREGGTNSPLH

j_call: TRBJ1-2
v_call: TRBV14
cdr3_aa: ASSQDRRGYT

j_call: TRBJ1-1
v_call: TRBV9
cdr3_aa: ASSVGLEGRSF

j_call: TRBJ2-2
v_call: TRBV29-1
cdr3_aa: SALPTPNTGELF

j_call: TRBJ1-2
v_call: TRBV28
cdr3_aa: ASRGRVSLGGYT

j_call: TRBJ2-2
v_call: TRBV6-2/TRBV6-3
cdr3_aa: ASSLYGTSAGELF

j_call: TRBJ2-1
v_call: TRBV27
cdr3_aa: ASSLAGGQDEQF

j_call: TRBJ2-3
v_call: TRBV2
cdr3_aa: ASTSAYSTDTQY

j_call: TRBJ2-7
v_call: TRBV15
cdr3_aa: ATSRDLAYEQY

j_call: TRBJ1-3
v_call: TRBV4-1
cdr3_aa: ASSQESLGLSSGNTIY

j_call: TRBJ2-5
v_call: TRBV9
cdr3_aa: ASSVGGEFVETQY

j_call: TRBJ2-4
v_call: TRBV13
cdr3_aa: ASSLGTGGSNIQY

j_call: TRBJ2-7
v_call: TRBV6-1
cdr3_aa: ASSEALSYYSYEQY

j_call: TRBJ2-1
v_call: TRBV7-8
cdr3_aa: ASSLTGRSYNEQF

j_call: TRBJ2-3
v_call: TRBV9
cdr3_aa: ASSVEGTSGGVDTQY

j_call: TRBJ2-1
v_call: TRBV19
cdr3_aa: ASNPSSYNEQF

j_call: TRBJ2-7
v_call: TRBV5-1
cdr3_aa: ASSFMGQGVEEQY

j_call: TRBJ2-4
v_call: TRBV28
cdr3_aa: ASSSPSILAKNIQY

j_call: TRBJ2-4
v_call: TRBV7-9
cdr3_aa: ASSPLAAGGLKNIQY

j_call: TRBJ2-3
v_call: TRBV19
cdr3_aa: ASSIGSGHPEDTQY

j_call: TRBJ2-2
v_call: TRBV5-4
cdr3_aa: ASSRAQVMNTGELF

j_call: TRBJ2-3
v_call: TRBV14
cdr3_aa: ASSQERAGVTDTQY

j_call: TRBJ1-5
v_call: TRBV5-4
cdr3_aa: ASRGGRNNNQPQH

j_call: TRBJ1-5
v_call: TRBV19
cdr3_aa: ASTTLWGQISNQPQH

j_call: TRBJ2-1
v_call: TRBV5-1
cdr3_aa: ASSTTAGGDEQF

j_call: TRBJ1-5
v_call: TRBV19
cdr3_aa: ASRNRGLGIGRFGQPQH

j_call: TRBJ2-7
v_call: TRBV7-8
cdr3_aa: ASSLPSGGPSNYEQY

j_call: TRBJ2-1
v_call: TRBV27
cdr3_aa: ASGWDNEQF

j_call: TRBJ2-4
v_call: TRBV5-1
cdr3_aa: ASSFPGQGWVAKNIQY

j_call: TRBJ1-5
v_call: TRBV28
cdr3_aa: ASRPTGFGQPQH

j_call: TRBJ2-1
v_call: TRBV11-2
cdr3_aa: ASSLGGRAGDEQF

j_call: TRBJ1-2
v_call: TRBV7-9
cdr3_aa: ASSSPRVGDHGYT

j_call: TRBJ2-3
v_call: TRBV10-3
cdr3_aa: AISGGTSGGDTQY

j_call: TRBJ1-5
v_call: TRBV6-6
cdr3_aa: ASTTPHGQGNQPQH

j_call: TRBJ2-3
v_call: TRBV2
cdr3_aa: ASSSLGGQSPMQGTDTQY

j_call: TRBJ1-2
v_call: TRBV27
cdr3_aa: ASSLAAGQWEGGYT

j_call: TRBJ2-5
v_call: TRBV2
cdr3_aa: ASSGDRIQETQY

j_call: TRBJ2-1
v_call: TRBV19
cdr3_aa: ASSPLAGGYNEQF

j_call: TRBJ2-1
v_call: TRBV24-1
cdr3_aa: ATSDPPGPQF

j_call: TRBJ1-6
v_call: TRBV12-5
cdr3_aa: ASGLEVPNSPLH

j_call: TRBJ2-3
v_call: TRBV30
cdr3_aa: AWRGLGVDTQY

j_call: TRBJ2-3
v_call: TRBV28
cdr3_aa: ASRGPVPTDTQY

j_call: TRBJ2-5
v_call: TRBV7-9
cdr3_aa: ASSLSSGRAGETQY

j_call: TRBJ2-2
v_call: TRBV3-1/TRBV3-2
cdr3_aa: ATDSRGDTGELF

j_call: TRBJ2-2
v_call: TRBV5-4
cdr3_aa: ASSQPGLADTGELF

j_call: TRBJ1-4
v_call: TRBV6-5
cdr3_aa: ASSYSGNSEKLF

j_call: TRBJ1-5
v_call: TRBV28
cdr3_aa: ASSLRPDSNQPQH

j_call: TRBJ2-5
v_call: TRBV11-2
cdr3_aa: ASSRQPDGTQY

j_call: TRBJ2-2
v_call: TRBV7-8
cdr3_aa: ASSTLAGAIDGELF

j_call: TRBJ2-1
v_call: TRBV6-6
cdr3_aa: ATRDSAYNEQF

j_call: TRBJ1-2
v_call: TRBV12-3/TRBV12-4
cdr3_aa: ASSPRGSYGYT

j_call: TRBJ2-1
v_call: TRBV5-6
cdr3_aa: ASSSPRLAGVRNEQF

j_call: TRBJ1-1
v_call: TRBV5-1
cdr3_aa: ASSLSTDTEAF

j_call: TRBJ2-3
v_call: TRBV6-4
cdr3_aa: ASPRTDTQY

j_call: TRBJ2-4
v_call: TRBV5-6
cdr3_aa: ASIQAGGPGNIQY

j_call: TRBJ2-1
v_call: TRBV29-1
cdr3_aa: SATHLAGGPMVQF